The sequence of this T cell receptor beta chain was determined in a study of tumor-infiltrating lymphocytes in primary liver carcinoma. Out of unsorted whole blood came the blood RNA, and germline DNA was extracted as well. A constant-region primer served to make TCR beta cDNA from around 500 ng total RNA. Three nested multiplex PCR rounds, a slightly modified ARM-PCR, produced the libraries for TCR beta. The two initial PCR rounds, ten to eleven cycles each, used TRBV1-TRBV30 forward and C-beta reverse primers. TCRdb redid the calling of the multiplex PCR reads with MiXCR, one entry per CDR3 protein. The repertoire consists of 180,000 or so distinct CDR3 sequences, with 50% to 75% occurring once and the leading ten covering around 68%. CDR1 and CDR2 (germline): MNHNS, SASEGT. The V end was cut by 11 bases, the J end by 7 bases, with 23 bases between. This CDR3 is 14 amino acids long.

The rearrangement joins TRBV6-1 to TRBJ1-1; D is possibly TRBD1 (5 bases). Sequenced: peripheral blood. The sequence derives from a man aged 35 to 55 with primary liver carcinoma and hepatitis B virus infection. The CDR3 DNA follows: TGTGCCGTCCAGGGAAGTCGCGGAGCCTTTGAAGCTTTCTTT. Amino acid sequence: CAVQGSRGAFEAFF.